This T cell receptor (beta chain) comes out of a study of radiotherapy plus CTLA-4 blockade in lung cancer. Study summary: Of all patients, approximately 17% responded objectively and 30% to 35% showed disease control. Regarding the study as a whole: The study found tumor-derived TCR clones expanded in blood after radiotherapy plus ipilimumab. The authors reported that early blood T cell clone dynamics, with interferon-beta, best predicted response.

Participants had chemo-refractory metastatic non-small-cell lung cancer and were treated with focal radiation plus ipilimumab CTLA-4 blockade. Sequencing used immunoSEQ multiplex PCR; TCRdb keeps in-frame clones, though not all of them. The table has fewer than 90,000 clones, roughly four fifths seen once. The trim removed 0 bases at V and 1 base at J, leaving 0 bases unmatched. Germline assignment: CDR1 SGDLS and CDR2 YYNGEE. The CDR3 covers 17 residues. Notes on this clone: Antigen specificity is unknown.

The source is a human donor with non-small cell lung cancer who had stable disease on radiotherapy plus ipilimumab. This chain links TRBV9 with TRBJ1-6, with 11 bases fitting TRBD1. This material consisted of peripheral blood, taken from a patient treated with radiotherapy plus ipilimumab. CDR3 in DNA: TGTGCCAGCAGCGTAGGGGACAGGGGGTCCTATAATTCACCCCTCCACTTT. It is translated as CASSVGDRGSYNSPLHF.